This entry concerns a single T cell receptor (beta chain). Its antigen is not known. The sample carries other DNA sequences with the same CDR3. The data belong to a study of cytomegalovirus exposure and HLA in healthy donors. The PCR had 60 Vbeta and 13 Jbeta primers. Libraries were prepared by immunoSEQ multiplex PCR; TCRdb keeps only in-frame clonotypes and omits some of them. The data show 120,000 to 150,000 clones, roughly 62% seen once. CDR1 GTSNPN and CDR2 SVGIG come from the germline V gene (reference sequence). The CDR3 sequence is 19 residues long. The V and J ends lost 0 bases and 5 bases, in that order; junction bases with no gene match: 13. Study conclusions and caveats: Information on immune exposure was restricted to one variable (CMV serostatus). It was reported that TCR beta sequences correctly inferred the HLA-A and HLA-B alleles for most subjects. A list of around 160 TCR beta chains associated with cytomegalovirus was given.

This receptor was obtained from a man aged 60 to 69 in good health and CMV-seronegative. Sequences were obtained from PBMCs. The chain has TRBV30 and TRBJ2-2; 12 nucleotides line up with TRBD2. CDR3 residues: CAWSVVGLAGGLDTGELFF. DNA of the CDR3: TGTGCCTGGAGTGTAGTGGGCCTAGCGGGAGGGTTGGATACCGGGGAGCTGTTTTTT.